These 21 T cell receptor beta chains were sequenced from one sample in a study of blood T cell repertoires in COVID-19 (dated by TCRdb to 2018 to 2021). The protocol used for the library was the immunoSEQ multiplex PCR assay. TCRdb carries this immuneACCESS record with in-frame sequences only. Its versions omit some clonotypes, under half of them owing to an unresolved V gene in the studies checked, with the rest unexplained. The sample table holds 150,000 to 200,000 clones, of which around 85% were seen once. Of the sample, 10% to 11% falls within the top ten clones. Sequenced input: peripheral blood. All receptors derive from a woman aged 55-69 years with COVID-19, enrolled during active disease.

J is TRBJ2-5 and V is TRBV6-5; the match to TRBD2 covers 7 bases. The germline gives CDR1 MNHEY, CDR2 SVGAGI. V lost 4 bases and J lost 5; bases outside the gene matches: 10. The CDR3 is made up of 15 amino acids. CDR3 sequence: CASSSASGRSETQYF. CDR3 bases: TGTGCCAGCAGTTCGGCTAGCGGCCGGTCGGAGACCCAGTACTTC.

The V call is TRBV5-5, the J call TRBJ2-1; tentative D call: TRBD1 (5 bases). Germline values: CDR1 SGHKS, CDR2 YYEKEE (reference sequence). The CDR3 has 13 residues. Trimming stripped 4 bases from V and 10 bases from J, with 15 bases between. The CDR3 loop reads CASSPEGVREQFF. The CDR3 bases are TGTGCCAGCAGCCCCGAAGGGGTTCGCGAGCAGTTCTTC.

In its sample, this clone was seen a few times. The chain couples TRBV11-3 to TRBJ2-1; D is possibly TRBD1 (6 bases). The CDR3 totals 14 residues. The V end lost 5 bases, the J end lost 4 bases, and 12 bases lay between the germline ends. Germline-derived CDR1 and CDR2 are SGHNT and YENEEA. For the CDR3, the DNA is TGTGCCAGCAGCCGAGGACAGACATACAATGAGCAGTTCTTC. As protein: CASSRGQTYNEQFF.

The CDR3 here is CASSPTAGYDTEAFF. CDR3 bases: TGCGCCAGCAGCCCAACTGCGGGTTATGACACTGAAGCTTTCTTT. The V and J genes are TRBV4-1 and TRBJ1-1; D gene unclear. The V end lost 4 bases, the J end lost 3 bases, and 15 bases lay between the germline ends. The germline V gene encodes CDR1 MGHRA and CDR2 YSYEKL. The CDR3 loop spans 15 amino acids.

This clone has a handful of counts. The genes are TRBV4-2 and TRBJ1-2, with TRBD1 identical over 8 bases. There are 16 residues in the CDR3. Germline V gives CDR1 LGHNA, CDR2 YNFKEQ. The trim removed 2 bases at V and 6 bases at J, leaving 11 bases unmatched. CDR3 in DNA: TGTGCCAGCAGCCAACCAGATACAGGGGGTCGGCATGGCTACACCTTC. Amino acids: CASSQPDTGGRHGYTF.

This sequence joins TRBV11-2 and TRBJ2-1; 9 positions match TRBD2. The CDR3 runs 14 residues. CDR1 is SGHAT, CDR2 FQNNGV, per germline. V lost 6 bases, J lost 7 bases, and 7 bases stayed unmatched. The CDR3: CASRGLARGNEQFF. The CDR3 nucleotides read TGTGCCAGCAGGGGACTAGCACGGGGAAATGAGCAGTTCTTC.

This sequence joins TRBV30 and TRBJ2-1, with D possibly TRBD2 on 5 matching bases. The length of the CDR3 is 14 residues. V shed 0 bases and J shed 8 bases, with 14 bases lying between them. Looked up from germline, CDR1 is GTSNPN and CDR2 is SVGIG (reference sequence). As DNA, the CDR3 is TGTGCCTGGAGTGTACGAGGCTACGGGGATGAGCAGTTCTTC. It encodes CAWSVRGYGDEQFF.

The chain couples TRBV4-3 to TRBJ2-2; the match to TRBD2 covers 13 bases. V dropped 5 bases and J dropped 4; count of bases not matched to a gene: 7. The CDR3 is 17 amino acids. CDR1 is LGHNA and CDR2 is YSLEER in the germline V gene. This chain's CDR3 is CASSYGLAGEVTGELFF. Here the CDR3 DNA reads TGCGCCAGCAGCTACGGACTAGCGGGAGAGGTCACCGGGGAGCTGTTTTTT.

This clone was recorded once. The CDR3 sequence: CASSQGLSRGQETQYF. Written as DNA, the CDR3 is TGCGCCAGCAGCCAAGGCCTTTCTCGGGGCCAAGAGACCCAGTACTTC. The gene calls are TRBV4-1 and TRBJ2-5; D is perhaps TRBD2 (5 bases). CDR1 and CDR2 (germline): MGHRA, YSYEKL. The CDR3 runs 16 residues. Trimming removed 1 base from V and 1 base from J, with 13 bases in between.

The genes are TRBV9 and TRBJ2-3; TRBD1 is a possible D gene (5 bases). The CDR3 is 16 amino acids. CDR1 is SGDLS, CDR2 YYNGEE, per germline. Trimming removed 4 bases at V and 0 bases at J, with 15 bases between. This chain's CDR3 is CASSLLGQGSTDTQYF. DNA for the CDR3: TGTGCCAGCAGCCTCCTGGGGCAGGGTAGCACAGATACGCAGTATTTT.

This clone has a single count. V is TRBV5-1 and J is TRBJ1-2, with 7 positions matching TRBD1. V trimming: 5 bases; J trimming: 4 bases; junction bases outside the gene matches: 11. This CDR3 comprises 15 residues. The germline CDR1 and CDR2 sequences are SGHRS and YFSETQ. The CDR3 loop is CASSPGMTGTYGYTF. CDR3 DNA: TGCGCCAGCAGTCCCGGGATGACAGGGACCTATGGCTACACCTTC.

This clone was picked up one time. The chain combines TRBV12-3 or TRBV12-4 with TRBJ2-3; no reliable D call. There are 12 residues in the CDR3. The V end lost 5 bases, the J end lost 3 bases, and 6 bases lay between the germline ends. The CDR3 nucleotides are TGTGCCAGCAGTGGAGCGACAGATACGCAGTATTTT. Protein product: CASSGATDTQYF.

The V call is TRBV14, the J call TRBJ1-2; 7 bases match TRBD1. Germline CDR1 reads SGHDN; CDR2 reads FVKESK. This CDR3 contains 15 residues. J lost 2 bases, V lost 4 bases, and 7 bases had no gene match. CDR3 coding DNA: TGTGCCAGCAGCCCCTCGGGACAGAGAAACTATGGCTACACCTTC. Translating it yields CASSPSGQRNYGYTF.

The V and J genes are TRBV6-5 and TRBJ1-1; TRBD1 matches 9 bases. This CDR3 is built from 13 residues. Germline values: CDR1 MNHEY, CDR2 SVGAGI. Unmatched junction bases numbered 3, after V lost 6 bases and J lost 4 bases. The CDR3, as DNA: TGTGCCAGCAGAGTGACAGGGGGCACTGAAGCTTTCTTT. Its protein is CASRVTGGTEAFF.

The chain links TRBV6-5 to TRBJ2-7, with unresolved D. The CDR3 is 12 amino acids. Germline V gene sequence: CDR1 MNHEY, CDR2 SVGAGI. Trimming took 6 bases from V and 3 from J, leaving 9 bases between them. CDR3 sequence: CASRFTYYEQYF. CDR3 nucleotides: TGTGCCAGCAGGTTTACCTACTACGAGCAGTACTTC.

This clone was seen a single time. The CDR3, as DNA: TGTGCCTGGTCCAAGGGGACTAATGAAAAACTGTTTTTT. Protein: CAWSKGTNEKLFF. This rearrangement joins TRBV30 to TRBJ1-4, with D perhaps TRBD1 (5 bases). The CDR3 contains 13 residues. With 5 bases removed from V and 2 bases from J, the gap between germline ends came to 9 bases. Per germline, CDR1 GTSNPN and CDR2 SVGIG (reference sequence).

V is TRBV30 and J is TRBJ1-2, with 10 bases lining up with TRBD1. The germline CDR1 and CDR2 sequences are GTSNPN and SVGIG (reference sequence). CDR3 size: 14 residues. The J segment lost 4 bases and the V segment lost 3 bases, leaving 5 bases of the junction unmatched. The CDR3 DNA reads TGTGCCTGGAGCGGGACAGGGGAGGCCTATGGCTACACCTTC. Protein: CAWSGTGEAYGYTF.

The rearrangement uses TRBV5-6 and TRBJ2-7, with a weak D call TRBD1 (6 bases). Per germline, CDR1 SGHDT and CDR2 YYEEEE. V lost 2 bases and J lost 0, with 12 bases in between. The CDR3 runs to 15 residues. The chain's CDR3 is CASSFRGVSSYEQYF. As DNA, the CDR3 is TGTGCCAGCAGCTTCAGGGGCGTTTCCTCCTACGAGCAGTACTTC. Together with reference TRBV5-6 and TRBJ2-7, the CDR3 gives the full variable domain: DAGVTQSPTHLIKTRGQQVTLRCSPKSGHDTVSWYQQALGQGPQFIFQYYEEEERQRGNFPDRFSGHQFPNYSSELNVNALLLGDSALYLCASSFRGVSSYEQYFGPGTRLTVT.

The chain carries TRBV9 and TRBJ2-2, with D perhaps TRBD2 (5 bases). From germline, CDR1 is SGDLS and CDR2 YYNGEE. The V and J ends lost 3 bases and 0 bases respectively, with 15 bases between them. The CDR3 runs to 17 residues. CDR3 residues: CASSAPWTLANTGELFF. For the CDR3, the DNA is TGTGCCAGCAGCGCACCTTGGACTCTCGCGAACACCGGGGAGCTGTTTTTT. The full variable domain, with the rest looked up from reference TRBV9 and TRBJ2-2, is DSGVTQTPKHLITATGQRVTLRCSPRSGDLSVYWYQQSLDQGLQFLIQYYNGEERAKGNILERFSAQQFPDLHSELNLSSLELGDSALYFCASSAPWTLANTGELFFGEGSRLTVL.

The rearrangement joins TRBV27 to TRBJ2-3; the D gene is possibly TRBD2 (5 bases). Trimming removed 7 bases from V and 2 bases from J, with 16 bases in between. Germline values: CDR1 MNHEY, CDR2 SMNVEV (reference sequence). CDR3 length: 15 residues. In DNA, the CDR3 is TGTGCCAGCACCTACCGGGGTTCGTTCACAGATACGCAGTATTTT. It encodes CASTYRGSFTDTQYF.

This clone has more than one count but fewer than ten. This rearrangement joins TRBV7-2 to TRBJ2-1; a possible D gene is TRBD2 (6 bases). Germline CDR1 is SGHTA and CDR2 is FQGNSA. This CDR3 comprises 14 residues. V lost 1 base and J lost 7, with 11 bases in between. The CDR3 DNA is TGTGCCAGCAGCTTAGGGCTAGCGAGGAATGAGCAGTTCTTC. Protein sequence: CASSLGLARNEQFF.